The clone carrying this T cell receptor beta chain was detected many times. The data were obtained in a study of T cells in Graves' hyperthyroidism and ophthalmopathy. About the research overall: Peripheral blood was obtained at initial diagnosis, preceding any treatment.

The investigators amplified TCR beta CDR3 regions from RNA transcripts. TCR CDR3 regions were first amplified by RT-PCR with HTBI primers. TCRdb reanalysed the multiplex PCR reads using MiXCR and keeps one entry per CDR3 protein. Found here are under 350,000 distinct CDR3 sequences, about 13% of them singletons; the top ten hold 30% to 40%. V was trimmed by 5 bases and J by 8 bases, leaving 24 bases between them. CDR3 length: 16 residues. Inclusion characteristics of ophthalmopathy patients comprised a Clinical Activity Score of at least 3, a NOSPECS grade of at least 4, and duration under 3 months. For the diagnoses, clinical symptoms, serum thyroxine and TRAb, thyroid ultrasound and orbital computed tomography were used. From approximately 9.1 ml of fresh peripheral blood, PBMCs were isolated.

Source material: blood. The sequence came from a woman aged 40 to 55 with Graves' ophthalmopathy. The chain joins TRBV12-3 or TRBV12-4 to TRBJ1-2; D is perhaps TRBD1 (5 bases). Here the CDR3 DNA reads TGTGCCAGCAGTGTAAGTTCCGGCAGGGCAGGAGGCGGCTACACCTTC. This translates into CASSVSSGRAGGGYTF.